These 32 T cell receptor beta chains came from one sample sequenced in a study of response to subunit inactivated influenza vaccine. TCRdb recomputed calls from the RT-PCR reads with MiXCR, one row per CDR3 protein. The sample contains over 650,000 distinct CDR3 sequences, roughly 18% of which appear only once. Sequenced here: PBMCs from blood, sampled around 5 days after vaccination. The receptors derive from a man aged 45 to 65 who received an inactivated influenza vaccine.

This chain connects TRBV10-3 to TRBJ2-1; D uncertain. From germline, CDR1 is ENHRY and CDR2 SYGVKD. The CDR3 is made up of 15 amino acids. Trimming removed 2 bases at V and 0 bases at J, with 8 bases between. As DNA, the CDR3 is TGTGCCATCAGTGAGGTTGATTTCTCCTACAATGAGCAGTTCTTC. Its translation: CAISEVDFSYNEQFF.

Ten or more counts support this clonotype. This chain uses TRBV29-1 with TRBJ2-2; possibly TRBD2 for D (6 bases). CDR3 length: 14 residues. V was clipped by 3 bases and J by 1 base, with 9 bases between them. Germline CDR1 is SQVTM and CDR2 is ANQGSEA. The CDR3 DNA follows: TGCAGCGTTGACTCGGGACTGAACACCGGGGAGCTGTTTTTT. Amino acids: CSVDSGLNTGELFF.

The J gene is TRBJ2-1, the V gene TRBV19, with TRBD2 identical over 7 bases. The junction had 5 bases not matched to a gene; V was cut back by 0 bases and J by 3 bases. The length of the CDR3 is 16 residues. Germline V gene lookup returns CDR1 LNHDA and CDR2 SQIVND (reference sequence). This chain's CDR3 is CASSIDRSSGYNEQFF. CDR3 DNA sequence: TGTGCCAGTAGTATAGATCGATCTAGCGGCTACAATGAGCAGTTCTTC.

This clonotype has a handful of counts. This sequence joins TRBV6-1 and TRBJ1-6; tentatively, D is TRBD1 (6 bases). V lost 6 bases and J 0 bases, leaving 12 bases between the germline ends. CDR1 MNHNS and CDR2 SASEGT come from the germline V gene. The CDR3 loop spans 16 amino acids. The CDR3 here is CASRTGISSYNSPLHF. Written as DNA, the CDR3 is TGTGCCAGCAGAACAGGGATTAGCTCCTATAATTCACCCCTCCACTTT.

The CDR3 DNA reads as TGTGCCAGCAGGGGGACAGGTTCATCTGAAGCTTTCTTT. Amino acids: CASRGTGSSEAFF. This chain connects TRBV6-1 to TRBJ1-1, with 8 positions matching TRBD1. CDR1 is MNHNS and CDR2 is SASEGT in the germline V gene. The CDR3 sequence is 13 residues long. The junction had 6 bases not matched to a gene; V was cut back by 6 bases and J by 6 bases.

This chain uses TRBV9 with TRBJ2-3, with D uncertain. This CDR3 comprises 16 residues. The V gene lost 0 bases and the J gene lost 7 bases, with 18 bases spanning the gap. From germline, CDR1 is SGDLS and CDR2 YYNGEE. This CDR3 is CASSVEPDPDGYTQYF. The CDR3 DNA reads TGTGCCAGCAGCGTAGAGCCGGACCCCGACGGATATACGCAGTATTTT.

Only a few counts were recorded for this clonotype. This sequence joins TRBV7-9 and TRBJ2-7; maybe TRBD2 (7 bases). The germline V and J ends were trimmed by 3 bases and 4 bases, with 16 bases remaining between them. Germline-derived CDR1 and CDR2 are SEHNR and FQNEAQ (reference sequence). This CDR3 is 15 amino acids long. The CDR3 here is CASSLVTGGPYEQYF. The CDR3, as DNA: TGTGCCAGCAGCTTGGTGACGGGGGGCCCTTACGAGCAGTACTTC.

CDR3 sequence (DNA): TGCAGCGTTGAAGTGTTAGGATTTGGCACAGATACGCAGTATTTT. This translates into CSVEVLGFGTDTQYF. The rearrangement links TRBV29-1 to TRBJ2-3; D unclear. Trimming pared 1 base from V and 1 base from J, leaving 12 bases between. This CDR3 spans 15 amino acids. Germline CDR1 reads SQVTM; CDR2 reads ANQGSEA.

The chain couples TRBV29-1 to TRBJ2-1; the D gene could be TRBD1 or TRBD2 (6 bases each). The CDR3 has 15 residues. Deletions cut 5 bases from V and 1 base from J, with 15 bases between. The germline gives CDR1 SQVTM, CDR2 ANQGSEA. The CDR3 region is CSVYGGAVSYNEQFF. As DNA, the CDR3 is TGCAGCGTTTACGGGGGCGCAGTATCCTACAATGAGCAGTTCTTC.

Concerning this clonotype itself: The germline gene is not matched at one end of the junction; a read error may be the cause. This chain uses TRBV28 with TRBJ2-7, with TRBD2 identical over 11 bases. The length of the CDR3 is 15 residues. The V gene's germline CDR1 is MDHEN and CDR2 SYDVKM. CDR3: CVSRPAASGRNEQYF. The CDR3 DNA sequence: TGTGTCAGCAGACCGGCAGCTAGCGGGAGGAACGAGCAGTACTTC.

This clonotype was seen only a few times. The rearrangement links TRBV7-9 to TRBJ2-3, with TRBD1 as a possible D gene (5 bases). The germline V gene encodes CDR1 SEHNR and CDR2 FQNEAQ (reference sequence). CDR3 length equals 15 residues. V dropped 1 base and J dropped 3 bases, with 11 bases sitting between them. The CDR3 region has the DNA TGTGCCAGCAGCTTAGAGGCCAGGGTGACAGATACGCAGTATTTT. Protein sequence: CASSLEARVTDTQYF. Based on the CDR3 plus reference TRBV7-9 and TRBJ2-3, the full variable domain is DTGVSQNPRHKITKRGQNVTFRCDPISEHNRLYWYRQTLGQGPEFLTYFQNEAQLEKSRLLSDRFSAERPKGSFSTLEIQRTEQGDSAMYLCASSLEARVTDTQYFGPGTRLTVL.

This chain links TRBV7-9 with TRBJ2-7; tentatively, D is TRBD1 (5 bases). Trimming cost V 8 bases and J 2 bases, with 7 bases left between them. The CDR3 sequence is 11 residues long. Germline V gene lookup returns CDR1 SEHNR and CDR2 FQNEAQ (reference sequence). The CDR3 DNA reads TGTGCCAGCCAACAGGCCTACGAGCAGTACTTC. Its translation is CASQQAYEQYF.

This clonotype has just a few counts. V gene TRBV5-5 combines with J gene TRBJ2-1, with D tentatively TRBD2 (7 bases). CDR1 SGHKS and CDR2 YYEKEE come from the germline V gene (reference sequence). The CDR3 loop spans 15 amino acids. Between the trimmed V and J ends, which lost 0 bases and 10 bases, there was a span of 17 bases. The CDR3 reads CASSLAWQGGGEQFF. The CDR3 DNA sequence: TGTGCCAGCAGCTTGGCCTGGCAGGGCGGGGGCGAGCAGTTCTTC. The whole variable domain, remainder taken from reference TRBV5-5 and TRBJ2-1, is DAGVTQSPTHLIKTRGQQVTLRCSPISGHKSVSWYQQVLGQGPQFIFQYYEKEERGRGNFPDRFSARQFPNYSSELNVNALLLGDSALYLCASSLAWQGGGEQFFGPGTRLTVL.

This clonotype was picked up many times. The chain uses TRBV20-1 and TRBJ1-4; D unclear. Germline V gene data show CDR1 as DFQATT and CDR2 as SNEGSKA (reference sequence). The germline V and J ends were trimmed by 0 bases and 4 bases, with 12 bases remaining between them. This CDR3 spans 15 amino acids. CDR3 in amino acids: CSARDGGGINEKLFF. The CDR3 coding sequence is TGCAGTGCTAGAGATGGAGGCGGTATTAATGAAAAACTGTTTTTT.

V usage is TRBV15 and J usage is TRBJ2-5; no clear D gene. Looked up from germline, CDR1 is LNHNV and CDR2 is YYDKDF (reference sequence). V gave up 0 bases and J gave up 5 bases, with 10 bases separating them. The length of the CDR3 is 14 residues. The CDR3 reads CATSRDLATETQYF. The DNA for the CDR3 is TGTGCCACCAGCAGAGACCTTGCGACGGAGACCCAGTACTTC.

This chain joins TRBV4-2 and TRBJ2-7; D is perhaps TRBD1 (6 bases). V lost 0 bases, J lost 7 bases, and 19 bases lay in between. The CDR3 has 16 amino acids. From germline, CDR1 is LGHNA and CDR2 YNFKEQ. In nucleotides, the CDR3 is TGTGCCAGCAGCCAAGATCTGGCAGGGGCCGTCTGGGAGCAGTACTTC. Protein: CASSQDLAGAVWEQYF.

Only a few counts were recorded for this clonotype. The chain joins TRBV29-1 to TRBJ2-7; TRBD2 matches 7 bases. The CDR3 sequence is 13 residues long. Trimming cost V 7 bases and J 2 bases; bases outside gene matches: 8. The V gene's germline CDR1 is SQVTM and CDR2 ANQGSEA. The CDR3 DNA is TGCAGCGCCCGACTAGCATTAACCTACGAGCAGTACTTC. It encodes CSARLALTYEQYF.

Only a few counts were recorded for this clonotype. This rearrangement joins TRBV12-3 or TRBV12-4 to TRBJ2-2, with 12 bases aligning to TRBD2. After removal of 3 bases from V and 10 bases from J, the junction contained 9 bases not matched to a gene. This CDR3 region has 16 residues. CDR3 loop: CASSFGLAGGLAELFF. The CDR3 bases are TGTGCCAGCAGTTTCGGGCTAGCGGGGGGGCTGGCGGAGCTGTTTTTT.

CDR3 protein: CASGEGFPSDNSPLHF. The CDR3 coding sequence is TGTGCCAGCGGGGAGGGATTCCCCTCTGATAATTCACCCCTCCACTTT. The chain recombines TRBV6-1 with TRBJ1-6; D gene uncertain. Germline V gene lookup returns CDR1 MNHNS and CDR2 SASEGT. The CDR3 loop spans 16 amino acids. V lost 8 bases, J lost 5 bases, and 19 bases lay in between.

Worth noting for this clonotype: A much more abundant neighbour one base away suggests this may be a read error. The chain joins TRBV12-3 or TRBV12-4 to TRBJ2-5, with TRBD2 matching 9 bases. The CDR3 length is 15 residues. J gave up 5 bases and V 7 bases, and 11 bases lay outside the gene matches. The CDR3 DNA reads TGTGCCAGCACCACGATGGGACTAGCACGCGAGACCCAGTACTTC. Translation gives CASTTMGLARETQYF.

This clonotype was detected a few times. The chain employs TRBV27 and TRBJ1-1, with unresolved D. Germline-derived CDR1 and CDR2 are MNHEY and SMNVEV (reference sequence). Trimming left V 0 bases short and J 0 bases short, with 8 bases between. The CDR3 has 15 residues. CDR3 residues: CASSLSVLMNTEAFF. Here the CDR3 DNA reads TGTGCCAGCAGTTTATCGGTACTAATGAACACTGAAGCTTTCTTT.

This clonotype was observed a few times. The CDR3 region is CASSLGPNSYEQYF. DNA for the CDR3: TGTGCCAGCAGCTTAGGTCCCAACTCCTACGAGCAGTACTTC. The V call is TRBV7-6, the J call TRBJ2-7; D unclear. V lost 1 base and J 0 bases, leaving 7 bases between the germline ends. This CDR3 has 14 residues. Germline V CDR1 and CDR2: SGHVS, FNYEAQ.

The sample holds a few counts of this clonotype. The rearrangement joins TRBV12-3 or TRBV12-4 to TRBJ2-4; 10 bases agree with TRBD1. V was pared by 1 base and J by 0 bases, with 6 bases of the junction left unmatched. This CDR3 spans 18 amino acids. The CDR3 nucleotides read TGTGCCAGCAGTTTAGATTGGACAGGGGGAATAGCCAAAAACATTCAGTACTTC. Protein: CASSLDWTGGIAKNIQYF.

The rearrangement links TRBV5-1 to TRBJ1-1; tentative D call: TRBD1 (5 bases). The CDR3 has 17 amino acids. Trimming took 4 bases from V and 0 from J, leaving 19 bases between them. Germline CDR1 reads SGHRS; CDR2 reads YFSETQ. CDR3 protein: CASSLLHDSNMNTEAFF. DNA for the CDR3: TGCGCCAGCAGCCTGCTCCATGACAGTAATATGAACACTGAAGCTTTCTTT.

This clonotype was detected a few times. The V and J genes are TRBV12-3 or TRBV12-4 and TRBJ2-5; D tentatively fits TRBD1 or TRBD2 (5 bases each). The V gene lost 8 bases and the J gene lost 5 bases, with 15 bases spanning the gap. CDR3 size: 13 residues. CDR3 amino acids: CASGPSGRETQYF. CDR3 in DNA: TGTGCCAGCGGCCCATCGGGGCGGGAGACCCAGTACTTC.

The chain uses TRBV20-1 and TRBJ2-3; D is ambiguous. Germline lookup yields CDR1 DFQATT and CDR2 SNEGSKA (reference sequence). This CDR3 spans 13 amino acids. In nucleotides, the CDR3 is TGCAGCGCAAGGCTACCGAGCACAGATACGCAGTATTTT. This translates into CSARLPSTDTQYF.

The chain recombines TRBV20-1 with TRBJ1-6, with D maybe TRBD1 (5 bases). The CDR3 sequence is 15 residues long. V was trimmed by 6 bases and J by 4 bases, leaving 16 bases between them. CDR1 DFQATT and CDR2 SNEGSKA come from the germline V gene (reference sequence). For the CDR3, the DNA is TGCAGTGCGCATCCCAGGGAGGGGTATAATTCACCCCTCCACTTT. Protein sequence: CSAHPREGYNSPLHF.

This clonotype was detected ten times or more. The chain links TRBV11-2 to TRBJ1-1; D may be TRBD1 (5 bases). CDR1 and CDR2 (germline): SGHAT, FQNNGV. This CDR3 contains 13 residues. Trimming stripped 5 bases from V and 0 bases from J, with 7 bases between. CDR3 residues: CASSPGMNTEAFF. CDR3 in DNA: TGTGCCAGCAGCCCAGGGATGAACACTGAAGCTTTCTTT.

The V call is TRBV20-1, the J call TRBJ2-4; D is ambiguous. V was cut by 1 base and J by 2 bases, with 9 bases left in between. This CDR3 is 14 amino acids long. Germline V gene data show CDR1 as DFQATT and CDR2 as SNEGSKA (reference sequence). The CDR3: CSARAGITKNIQYF. The CDR3, as DNA: TGCAGTGCTAGAGCTGGGATTACCAAAAACATTCAGTACTTC.

This clonotype was found many times. This rearrangement joins TRBV29-1 to TRBJ2-1; TRBD1 is a possible D gene (6 bases). The V gene lost 0 bases and the J gene lost 1 base, with 13 bases spanning the gap. The CDR3 spans 16 residues. Germline V CDR1 and CDR2: SQVTM, ANQGSEA. CDR3 amino acids: CSVEDSGTPSYNEQFF. CDR3 nucleotide sequence: TGCAGCGTTGAAGACTCCGGGACACCATCCTACAATGAGCAGTTCTTC.

This clonotype has only a few counts. The rearrangement links TRBV7-9 to TRBJ1-2; D call uncertain. The CDR3 extends over 14 amino acids. Germline V gives CDR1 SEHNR, CDR2 FQNEAQ (reference sequence). Trimming shortened V by 5 bases and J by 6 bases, and 16 bases separated the two germline ends. The CDR3 protein is CASSAGGEMNGYTF. For the CDR3, the DNA is TGTGCCAGCAGCGCGGGAGGTGAGATGAATGGCTACACCTTC.

This clonotype showed up just a few times. The CDR3 sequence is CATSDTRVTNQPGELFF. DNA for the CDR3: TGTGCCACCAGTGATACCCGGGTCACCAATCAACCCGGGGAGCTGTTTTTT. The rearrangement uses TRBV24-1 and TRBJ2-2; D ambiguous. The V gene's germline CDR1 is KGHDR and CDR2 SFDVKD. This CDR3 region has 17 residues. V was shortened by 3 bases and J by 6 bases, with 19 bases between the two germline ends.